The 15 T cell receptor beta chains below come from one sample, sequenced in a study of OX40 agonist ivuxolimab in advanced cancers. Library preparation was by the immunoSEQ multiplex PCR assay. TCRdb obtained this table from immuneACCESS and retained in-frame rearrangements with V and J assigned. These tables miss some clones; where compared with another copy, unresolved V genes account for less than half of the shortfall, and the remainder is unexplained. In all, the sample holds more than 75,000 clones, and 85% to 90% of those were seen once. Of the sample, approximately 0.2% falls within the top ten clones. This specimen was CD4+ or CD8+ T cells sorted from blood, taken in a trial of the OX40 agonist ivuxolimab. The receptors derive from an adult with an advanced solid tumor such as melanoma, head and neck, liver or kidney cancer.

This chain links TRBV27 with TRBJ1-2, with D unclear. This CDR3 is 13 amino acids long. The germline CDR1 and CDR2 sequences are MNHEY and SMNVEV (reference sequence). V shed 4 bases and J shed 1 base, with 7 bases lying between them. This chain's CDR3 is CASSSTSNYGYTF. In DNA, the CDR3 is TGTGCCAGCAGTTCGACAAGTAACTATGGCTACACCTTC.

This chain joins TRBV2 and TRBJ1-1; 7 bases map to TRBD1. Trimming cost V 7 bases and J 6 bases; bases outside gene matches: 11. The CDR3 has 14 residues. Germline assignment: CDR1 SNHLY and CDR2 FYNNEI. This CDR3 reads CASNPTGILAEAFF. Written as DNA, the CDR3 is TGTGCCAGCAATCCGACAGGGATTCTTGCTGAAGCTTTCTTT.

J is TRBJ1-1 and V is TRBV7-3; 7 bases map to TRBD1. V was clipped by 4 bases and J by 3 bases; unmatched bases: 5. The germline V gene encodes CDR1 SGHTA and CDR2 FQGTGA. The CDR3 has 14 residues. DNA for the CDR3: TGTGCCAGCAGCTGGACAGGCGGGGACACTGAAGCTTTCTTT. Translation gives CASSWTGGDTEAFF.

The rearrangement links TRBV6-6 to TRBJ1-3; D is unresolved. V was shortened by 10 bases and J by 1 base, with 14 bases between the two germline ends. Germline CDR1 and CDR2: MNHNY and SVGAGI (reference sequence). The CDR3 runs to 14 residues. The CDR3 DNA is TGTGCCACCTCTCCGGGTTCGTCTGGAAACACCATATATTTT. This encodes CATSPGSSGNTIYF.

This chain joins TRBV7-9 and TRBJ2-5, with a possible D match to TRBD2 (6 bases). V gave up 5 bases and J gave up 5 bases, with 18 bases separating them. This CDR3 comprises 15 residues. Germline V gene lookup returns CDR1 SEHNR and CDR2 FQNEAQ (reference sequence). The CDR3 nucleotides read TGTGCCAGCAGCCAGACCCTCACCCGGGGGGAGACCCAGTACTTC. Translation gives CASSQTLTRGETQYF.

In this sample, this clone turned up a few times. V usage is TRBV5-1 and J usage is TRBJ2-6; D is unclear. The germline V and J ends were trimmed by 5 bases and 0 bases, with 12 bases remaining between them. From germline, CDR1 is SGHRS and CDR2 YFSETQ. The CDR3 contains 16 residues. CDR3 sequence reads: CASRVEVRSGANVLTF. The CDR3 DNA is TGCGCCAGCAGAGTAGAAGTCCGCTCTGGGGCCAACGTCCTGACTTTC.

The chain recombines TRBV4-1 with TRBJ2-7, with 9 bases fitting TRBD2. The CDR3 runs to 17 residues. Germline values: CDR1 MGHRA, CDR2 YSYEKL. The V gene end was trimmed by 4 bases and the J gene end by 6 bases; junction bases not matched to a gene: 16. CDR3 region: CASSRVPIAGVIAEQYF. CDR3 in DNA: TGCGCCAGCAGCCGGGTCCCTATAGCGGGAGTGATAGCCGAGCAGTACTTC.

The chain is built from TRBV7-2 and TRBJ1-1; D not resolved. CDR3 size: 14 residues. The ends were cut back, 1 base at V and 8 bases at J, with 14 bases in the middle. Germline-derived CDR1 and CDR2 are SGHTA and FQGNSA. The CDR3 reads CASSLGLGSGEAFF. CDR3 DNA sequence: TGTGCCAGCAGCTTAGGTCTCGGGTCAGGAGAAGCTTTCTTT.

J is TRBJ1-2 and V is TRBV4-1; D gene uncertain. The CDR3 spans 13 residues. V shed 0 bases and J shed 3 bases, with 5 bases lying between them. In germline, CDR1 is MGHRA, CDR2 YSYEKL. CDR3 protein: CASSQDWYYGYTF. As DNA, the CDR3 is TGCGCCAGCAGCCAAGATTGGTACTATGGCTACACCTTC.

The chain recombines TRBV7-9 with TRBJ2-1; TRBD2 might be the D (6 bases). This CDR3 has 15 residues. Per the germline V gene, CDR1 is SEHNR and CDR2 is FQNEAQ (reference sequence). The V gene lost 5 bases and the J gene lost 8 bases, with 19 bases spanning the gap. The CDR3 nucleotides read TGTGCCAGCAGCCTTCCTCGGCTGGCGGGATATGAGCAGTTCTTC. It yields the protein CASSLPRLAGYEQFF.

The chain recombines TRBV30 with TRBJ2-5; 8 nucleotides match TRBD1. From germline, CDR1 is GTSNPN and CDR2 SVGIG (reference sequence). The CDR3 sequence is 15 residues long. V lost 1 base, J lost 5 bases, and 9 bases stayed unmatched. The CDR3 bases are TGTGCCTGGAGTGAAGGGGGGACAGGACTTGAGACCCAGTACTTC. Amino acid sequence: CAWSEGGTGLETQYF. The full variable domain, in which reference TRBV30 and TRBJ2-5 provide the parts outside the CDR3, is SQTIHQWPATLVQPVGSPLSLECTVEGTSNPNLYWYRQAAGRGLQLLFYSVGIGQISSEVPQNLSASRPQDRQFILSSKKLLLSDSGFYLCAWSEGGTGLETQYFGPGTRLLVL.

The chain couples TRBV11-1 to TRBJ2-1; D ambiguous. This CDR3 comprises 16 residues. Trimming left V 1 base short and J 0 bases short, with 10 bases between. Germline lookup yields CDR1 SGHAT and CDR2 FQDESV (reference sequence). DNA for the CDR3: TGTGCCAGCAGCTTAGGTCTCGCGGCCTCCTACAATGAGCAGTTCTTC. This gives the protein CASSLGLAASYNEQFF.

The rearrangement uses TRBV7-8 and TRBJ2-7; TRBD1 matches 9 bases. This CDR3 is built from 15 residues. Germline V gives CDR1 SGHVS, CDR2 FQNEAQ. Trimming at V came to 4 bases and at J to 0 bases, leaving 4 bases not matched to a gene. CDR3 amino acids: CASSYDRGSSYEQYV. The CDR3 coding sequence is TGTGCCAGCAGCTATGACAGGGGGAGCTCCTACGAGCAGTACGTC.

The chain employs TRBV2 and TRBJ1-6, with D possibly matching TRBD1 (5 bases). The germline V and J ends were trimmed by 6 bases and 9 bases, with 18 bases remaining between them. From germline, CDR1 is SNHLY and CDR2 FYNNEI. This CDR3 is 15 amino acids long. The CDR3 DNA reads TGTGCCAGCAGCCCCTACACGGGTGGGGGTTCACCCCTCCACTTT. Its translation is CASSPYTGGGSPLHF.

V is TRBV19 and J is TRBJ2-7; D possibly corresponds to TRBD2 (7 bases). The CDR3 has 12 amino acids. V lost 5 bases to trimming and J lost 6 bases, with 11 bases between them. Per the germline V gene, CDR1 is LNHDA and CDR2 is SQIVND (reference sequence). The CDR3 nucleotides are TGTGCCAGTAGTCCGAGGGGGGGCGAGCAGTACTTC. Amino acid sequence: CASSPRGGEQYF.